A selection of T cell receptor beta chains follows, all from one sample in a study of T-cell reconstitution after alpha-beta-depleted transplantation in children. Via MiXCR, TCRdb re-called the PCR reads, giving one row per CDR3 protein. The top ten clones hold approximately 6.9% of a sample with fewer than 20,000 distinct CDR3 sequences, approximately 5.3% of them seen once. Sequencing was performed on PBMCs, taken before TCRalphabeta/CD19-depleted stem cell transplant. The receptors come from a boy aged 5-17 years with acute lymphoblastic leukemia, due to receive a stem cell transplant. Each CDR3 is given with its conserved first and last residue. Each record gives: J gene, clone size, V gene, CDR3 length, D gene, CDR3 DNA, CDR3 protein. A D gene is named only where the DNA matches it firmly. Not every row has a clone size; where given, it reads once, few, many or a size class.

TRBJ1-1,many,TRBV6-5,14,TRBD1,TGTGCCAGCAGTTACCCTAACAGGGGAGCTGAAGCTTTCTTT,CASSYPNRGAEAFF
TRBJ2-1,many,TRBV12-3/TRBV12-4,15,TRBD2,TGTGCCAGCAGTTTACGGCTAGCGGCTAACAATGAGCAGTTCTTC,CASSLRLAANNEQFF
TRBJ1-6,many,TRBV4-3,16,-,TGCGCCAGCAGCCAAGATACGAGGCCAGTTTATTCACCCCTCCACTTT,CASSQDTRPVYSPLHF
TRBJ2-5,many,TRBV28,13,TRBD1,TGTGCCAGCAGCAGACAGGGAATAGAGACCCAGTACTTC,CASSRQGIETQYF
TRBJ2-7,many,TRBV12-3/TRBV12-4,12,-,TGTGCCAGCACCAAGGGGACCCACGAGCAGTACTTC,CASTKGTHEQYF
TRBJ1-5,many,TRBV7-9,15,TRBD1,TGTGCCAGCAGCGCGGGACAGGGTACCAATCAGCCCCAGCATTTT,CASSAGQGTNQPQHF
TRBJ1-3,medium-sized,TRBV4-1,15,-,TGCGCCAGCAGTCCGATGGTGGGGTCTGGAAACACCATATATTTT,CASSPMVGSGNTIYF
TRBJ1-1,medium-sized,TRBV7-6,14,-,TGTGCCAGCAGCTCGAACACCGTTAACACTGAAGCTTTCTTT,CASSSNTVNTEAFF
TRBJ2-2,many,TRBV4-1,17,-,TGCGCCAGCAGCCAAGAACCCCCGGCCGGGCACACCGGGGAGCTGTTTTTT,CASSQEPPAGHTGELFF
TRBJ1-2,-,TRBV6-2/TRBV6-3,13,-,TGTGCCAGCAGTTACGAAGGTGTCTATGGCTACACCTTC,CASSYEGVYGYTF
TRBJ1-2,many,TRBV29-1,13,TRBD1,TGCAGCGTTCACACTCGGACAGGGGGAGGCTACACCTTC,CSVHTRTGGGYTF